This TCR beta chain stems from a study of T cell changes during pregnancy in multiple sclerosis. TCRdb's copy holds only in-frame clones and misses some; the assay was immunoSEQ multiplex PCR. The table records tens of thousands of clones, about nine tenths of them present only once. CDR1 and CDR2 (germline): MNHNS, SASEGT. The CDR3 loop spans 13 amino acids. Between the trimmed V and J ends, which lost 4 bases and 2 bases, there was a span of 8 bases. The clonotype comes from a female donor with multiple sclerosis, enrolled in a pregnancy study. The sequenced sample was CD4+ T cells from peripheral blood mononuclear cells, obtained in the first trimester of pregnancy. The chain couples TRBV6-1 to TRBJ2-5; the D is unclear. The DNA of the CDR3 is TGTGCCAGCAGTGCAACCTATCAAGAGACCCAGTACTTC. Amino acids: CASSATYQETQYF.